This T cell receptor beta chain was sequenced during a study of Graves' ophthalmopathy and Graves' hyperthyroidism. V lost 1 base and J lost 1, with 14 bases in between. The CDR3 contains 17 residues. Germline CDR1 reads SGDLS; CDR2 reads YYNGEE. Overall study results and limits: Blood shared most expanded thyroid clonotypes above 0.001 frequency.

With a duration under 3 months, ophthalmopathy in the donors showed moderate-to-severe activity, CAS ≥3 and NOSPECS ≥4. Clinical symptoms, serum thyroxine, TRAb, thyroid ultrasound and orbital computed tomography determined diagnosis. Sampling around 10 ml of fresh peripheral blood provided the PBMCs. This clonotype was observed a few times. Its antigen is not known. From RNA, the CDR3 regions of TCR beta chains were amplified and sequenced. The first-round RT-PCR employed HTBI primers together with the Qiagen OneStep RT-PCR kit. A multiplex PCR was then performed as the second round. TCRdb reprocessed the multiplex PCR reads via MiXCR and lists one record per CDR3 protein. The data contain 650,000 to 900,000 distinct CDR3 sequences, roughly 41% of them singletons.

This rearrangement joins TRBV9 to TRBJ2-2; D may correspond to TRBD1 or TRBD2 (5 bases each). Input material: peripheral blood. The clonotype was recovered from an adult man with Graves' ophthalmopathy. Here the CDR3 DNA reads TGTGCCAGCAGCGTACTGCAGGGAGCCTTGAACACCGGGGAGCTGTTTTTT. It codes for CASSVLQGALNTGELFF.